This T cell receptor beta chain was sequenced in a study of blood T cell repertoires in COVID-19. Across the whole study: Acute-phase and convalescent COVID-19 samples originated in the United States, Italy and Spain. In each case, the material was cDNA or gDNA derived from T cells, B-cell-depleted T cells, or PBMCs.

Here immunoSEQ multiplex PCR was the method, and the copy in TCRdb shows in-frame clones only, minus some. The profile shows about 310,000 clones, about 91% of them singletons. V shed 6 bases, J shed 8 bases, and the junction held 8 bases outside the gene matches. Germline V gene data show CDR1 as MRHNA and CDR2 as SNTAGT. The CDR3 spans 14 residues. This clone was found once. Participants had their cohort set by participant-reported clinical history. Sequenced sample: PBMCs or T cells enriched from blood (not recorded which). This chain links TRBV6-4 with TRBJ2-1; 9 bases fit TRBD2. The TCR comes from a woman in her forties who had recovered from COVID-19. Here the CDR3 DNA reads TGTGCCAGCAGCCCACTGGCGGGGGGGCATGAGCAGTTCTTC. This gives the protein CASSPLAGGHEQFF.